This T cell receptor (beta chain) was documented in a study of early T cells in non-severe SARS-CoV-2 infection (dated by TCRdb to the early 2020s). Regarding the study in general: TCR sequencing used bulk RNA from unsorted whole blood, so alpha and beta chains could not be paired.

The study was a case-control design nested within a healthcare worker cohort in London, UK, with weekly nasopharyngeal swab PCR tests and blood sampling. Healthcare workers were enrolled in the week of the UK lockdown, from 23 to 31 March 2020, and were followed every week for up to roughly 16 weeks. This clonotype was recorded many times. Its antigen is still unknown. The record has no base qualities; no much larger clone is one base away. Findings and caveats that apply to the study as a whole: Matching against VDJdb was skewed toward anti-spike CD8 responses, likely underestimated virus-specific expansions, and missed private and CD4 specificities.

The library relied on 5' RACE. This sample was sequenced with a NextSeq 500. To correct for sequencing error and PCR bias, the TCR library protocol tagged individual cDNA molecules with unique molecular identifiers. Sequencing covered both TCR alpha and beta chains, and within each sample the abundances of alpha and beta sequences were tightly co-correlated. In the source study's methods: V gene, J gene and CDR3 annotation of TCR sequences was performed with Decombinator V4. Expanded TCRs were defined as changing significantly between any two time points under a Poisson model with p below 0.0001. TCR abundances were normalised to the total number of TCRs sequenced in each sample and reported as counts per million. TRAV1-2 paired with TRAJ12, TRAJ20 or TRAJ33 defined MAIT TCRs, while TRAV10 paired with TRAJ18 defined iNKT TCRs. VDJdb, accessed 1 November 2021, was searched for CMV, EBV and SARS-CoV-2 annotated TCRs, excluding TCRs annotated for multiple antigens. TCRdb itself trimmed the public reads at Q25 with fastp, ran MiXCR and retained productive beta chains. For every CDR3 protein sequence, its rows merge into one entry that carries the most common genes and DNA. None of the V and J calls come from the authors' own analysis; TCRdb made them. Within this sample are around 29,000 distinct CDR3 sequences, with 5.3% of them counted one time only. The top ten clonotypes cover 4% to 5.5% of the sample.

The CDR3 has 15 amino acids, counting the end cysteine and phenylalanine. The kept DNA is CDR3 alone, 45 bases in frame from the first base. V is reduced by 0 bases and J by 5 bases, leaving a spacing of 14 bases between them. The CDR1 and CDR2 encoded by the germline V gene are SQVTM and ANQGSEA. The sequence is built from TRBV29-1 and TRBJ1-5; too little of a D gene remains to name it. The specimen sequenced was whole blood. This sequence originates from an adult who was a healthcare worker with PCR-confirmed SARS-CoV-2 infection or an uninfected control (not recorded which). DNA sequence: TGCAGCGTTGAAGAGGGGAGCGGGTTGGATCAGCCCCAGCATTTT. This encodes CSVEEGSGLDQPQHF.